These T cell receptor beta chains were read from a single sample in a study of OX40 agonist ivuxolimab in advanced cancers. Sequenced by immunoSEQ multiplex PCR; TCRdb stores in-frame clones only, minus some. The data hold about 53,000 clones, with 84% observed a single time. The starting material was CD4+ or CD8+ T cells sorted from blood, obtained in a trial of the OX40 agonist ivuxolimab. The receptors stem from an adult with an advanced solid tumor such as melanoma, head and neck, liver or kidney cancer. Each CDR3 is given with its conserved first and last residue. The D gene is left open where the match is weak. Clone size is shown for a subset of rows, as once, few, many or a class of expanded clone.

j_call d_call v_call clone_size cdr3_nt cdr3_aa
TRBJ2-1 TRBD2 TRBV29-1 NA TGCAGCGTTGGCCTTAGCGGGGGATACAATGAGCAGTTCTTC CSVGLSGGYNEQFF
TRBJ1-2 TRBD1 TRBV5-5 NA TGTGCCAGCAGCTCGGGACAGGGGGCTCAATATGGCTACACCTTC CASSSGQGAQYGYTF
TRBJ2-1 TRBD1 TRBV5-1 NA TGCGCCAGCAGCTTGTCCCGGGACAGGGAGCAGTTCTTC CASSLSRDREQFF
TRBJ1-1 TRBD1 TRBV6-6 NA TGTGCCAGTAACCCCCGGGACAGGGGGAACACTGAAGCTTTCTTT CASNPRDRGNTEAFF
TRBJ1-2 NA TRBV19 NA TGTGCCAGTAGTATAGGTGAAGGGGTTACCTATGGCTACACCTTC CASSIGEGVTYGYTF
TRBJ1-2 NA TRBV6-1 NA TGTGCCAGCAGTGAAGGCCCGGTGCAGAACCATGGCTACACCTTC CASSEGPVQNHGYTF
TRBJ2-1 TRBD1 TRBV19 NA TGTGCCAGTAGTACCAGACAGGGGCCGTACAATGAGCAGTTCTTC CASSTRQGPYNEQFF
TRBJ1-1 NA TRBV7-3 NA TGTGCCAGCAGCTTAACTCTCCAGGGGGAAGCTTTCTTT CASSLTLQGEAFF
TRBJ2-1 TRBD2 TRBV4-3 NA TGCGCCAGCAGCCAAGACGTTCTCGGACTAGCGGGAGACAATGAGCAGTTCTTC CASSQDVLGLAGDNEQFF
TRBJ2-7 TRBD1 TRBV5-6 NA TGTGCCAGCAGCTTAGGCCCCGGGACAGGGTACGAGCAGTACTTC CASSLGPGTGYEQYF
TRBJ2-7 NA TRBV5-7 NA TGTGCCAGCAGCCCTTTATCTGCCGTTATGAGCTCCTACGAGCAGTACTTC CASSPLSAVMSSYEQYF
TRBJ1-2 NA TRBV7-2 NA TGTGCCAGCAGCCCGGGAGGAGGCAACTATGGCTACACCTTC CASSPGGGNYGYTF
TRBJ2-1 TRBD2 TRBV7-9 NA TGTGCCAGCAGCCGTATAGCGGGAGAGCAGTTCTTC CASSRIAGEQFF
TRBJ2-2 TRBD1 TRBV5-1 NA TGCGCCAGCAGCTTGGGTTCGACAGGGGCCCGTACCGGGGAGCTGTTTTTT CASSLGSTGARTGELFF
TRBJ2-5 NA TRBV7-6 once TGTGCCAGCAGCTTAGTGGTTTCCGGTATGGAGACCCAGTACTTC CASSLVVSGMETQYF
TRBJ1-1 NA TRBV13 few TGTGCCAGCAGCTCTGACGTCTGGGGGTCGAACACTGAAGCTTTCTTT CASSSDVWGSNTEAFF
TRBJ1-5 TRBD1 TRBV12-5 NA TGTGCTAGTGGTTTGGGCACAGGGGCCAATCAGCCCCAGCATTTT CASGLGTGANQPQHF
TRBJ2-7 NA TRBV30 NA TGTGCCTGGAGTGCTTCCTACGAGCAGTACTTC CAWSASYEQYF
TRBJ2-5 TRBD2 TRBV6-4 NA TGTGCCAGCAGTAGTACTAGCGGGAGTGTAGAGACCCAGTACTTC CASSSTSGSVETQYF
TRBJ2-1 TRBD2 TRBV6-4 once TGTGCCAGCAGCGGGACTAGCGGGTCCTCCTACAATGAGCAGTTCTTC CASSGTSGSSYNEQFF
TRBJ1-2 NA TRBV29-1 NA TGCAGCGTTGAAAGAGGGACGGTTAACTATGGCTACACCTTC CSVERGTVNYGYTF
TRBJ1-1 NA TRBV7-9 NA TGTGCCAGCAGCTTATCCCTGGGGACTGAAGCTTTCTTT CASSLSLGTEAFF
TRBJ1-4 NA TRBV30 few TGTGCCCCCCCTACAACTAATGAAAAACTGTTTTTT CAPPTTNEKLFF
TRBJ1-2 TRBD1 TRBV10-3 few TGTGCCATCAGTGAGCTCACAGGGGCGGGTGGCAACTATGGCTACACCTTC CAISELTGAGGNYGYTF
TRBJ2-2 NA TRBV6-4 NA TGTGCCAGCAGAGCCGAACCATATAACACCGGGGAGCTGTTTTTT CASRAEPYNTGELFF
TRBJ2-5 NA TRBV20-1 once TGCAGTGCTCTGGGGGAAGAGACCCAGTACTTC CSALGEETQYF
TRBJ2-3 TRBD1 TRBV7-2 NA TGTGCCAGCAGCTTAATGGTACAGGGGGGAAATACGCAGTATTTT CASSLMVQGGNTQYF
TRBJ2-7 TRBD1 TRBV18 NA TGTGCCAGCTCACCACCTTTAGGACAGGGCTTCAACGAGCAGTACTTC CASSPPLGQGFNEQYF
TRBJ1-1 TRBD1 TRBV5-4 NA TGTGCCAGCAGACCTACAGGGGCGGGGACTGAAGCTTTCTTT CASRPTGAGTEAFF
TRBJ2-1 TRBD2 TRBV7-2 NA TGTGCCAGCAGCTCTTGGGGGCTCGGGACTAGCGTGAACAATGAGCAGTTCTTC CASSSWGLGTSVNNEQFF
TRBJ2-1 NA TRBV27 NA TGTGCCAGCAGTTTAAGTTCGACATTCTACTACAATGAGCAGTTCTTC CASSLSSTFYYNEQFF
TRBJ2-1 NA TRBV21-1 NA TGTGCCAGCAGCAAAGCTCTATATGGTCAGCACACTTCCCAGAATGAGCAGTTCTTC CASSKALYGQHTSQNEQFF
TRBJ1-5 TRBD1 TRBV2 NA TGTGCCAGCAGCCGCGGACAGGCTAGTCAGCCCCAGCATTTT CASSRGQASQPQHF
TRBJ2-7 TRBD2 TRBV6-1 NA TGTGCCAGCGCCCGGGACTACGCCTACGAGCAGTACTTC CASARDYAYEQYF
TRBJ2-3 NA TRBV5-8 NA TGTGCCAGCAGCGATAATACAGGCGGAGGACTAAAGCCCGCGCAGTATTTT CASSDNTGGGLKPAQYF
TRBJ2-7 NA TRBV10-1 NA TGCGCCAGCAGTGACACGCGTTTACGTATCTCCTACGAGCAGTACTTC CASSDTRLRISYEQYF
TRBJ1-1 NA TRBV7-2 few TGTGCCAGCAGCCCGACCCTCGACAGTTATACTGAAGCTTTCTTT CASSPTLDSYTEAFF
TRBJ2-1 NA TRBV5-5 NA TGTGCCAGCAGCTTGGCGGCGGGGGCGGTCAATGAGCAGTTCTTC CASSLAAGAVNEQFF
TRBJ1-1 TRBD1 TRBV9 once TGTGCCAGCAGCGGCGGACAGGGGTCGGCGGCTGAAGCTTTCTTT CASSGGQGSAAEAFF
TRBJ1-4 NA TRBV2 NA TGTGCCAGCAGTGAATTATTCGAAAAACTGTTTTTT CASSELFEKLFF
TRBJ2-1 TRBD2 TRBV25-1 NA TGTGCCAGCAGTGAATCCGGACTAGCGGGAGTGTTTATCAATGAGCAGTTCTTC CASSESGLAGVFINEQFF
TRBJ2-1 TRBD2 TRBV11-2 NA TGTGCCAGCAGCGCGTCCGGGAGGGCCAATGAGCAGTTCTTC CASSASGRANEQFF
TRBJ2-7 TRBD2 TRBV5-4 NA TGTGCCAGCAGCTCTAGACTAGCGGGTACCTACGAGCAGTACTTC CASSSRLAGTYEQYF
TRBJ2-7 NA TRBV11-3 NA TGTGCCAGCAGCTTAGGGGCCTCCTACGAGCAGTACTTC CASSLGASYEQYF
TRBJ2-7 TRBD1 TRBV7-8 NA TGTGCCAGCAGCGGACGGGACAGAACCTACGAGCAGTACTTC CASSGRDRTYEQYF
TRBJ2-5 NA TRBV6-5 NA TGTGCCAGCAGCCTCAGTCGACGGGGCCAAGAGACCCAGTACTTC CASSLSRRGQETQYF
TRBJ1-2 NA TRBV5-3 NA TGTGCCAGCAGCTTGGGTCAATTGGACGGCTACACCTTC CASSLGQLDGYTF
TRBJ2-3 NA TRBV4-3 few TGCGCCAGCAGCCAAGATTTCCCTCGGGGCTCGAATACGCAGTATTTT CASSQDFPRGSNTQYF
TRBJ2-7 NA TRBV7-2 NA TGTGCCAGCAGCAAAGATAGCTCCTACGAGCAGTACTTC CASSKDSSYEQYF
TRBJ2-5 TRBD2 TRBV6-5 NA TGTGCCAGCACTTTACTAGCGGGAGAGGGGACCCAGTACTTC CASTLLAGEGTQYF